The 21 T cell receptor beta chains below were found in one sample sequenced in a study of cytomegalovirus exposure and HLA in healthy donors. The PCR made use of 60 Vbeta and 13 Jbeta primers. Clones were sequenced by immunoSEQ multiplex PCR, and TCRdb holds only the in-frame ones, with some missing. The table records some 190,000 clones, approximately 80% of them present only once. The sequencing input was PBMCs. These receptors all come from a woman in her 30s in good health and CMV-seropositive.

This clone was seen a single time. This chain uses TRBV5-1 with TRBJ2-3; 13 positions agree with TRBD2. The CDR3 loop spans 16 amino acids. The V gene's germline CDR1 is SGHRS and CDR2 YFSETQ. V gave up 2 bases and J gave up 5 bases; unmatched junction bases: 5. This chain's CDR3 is CASSFGLAGEGDTQYF. The CDR3 nucleotides read TGCGCCAGCAGCTTTGGACTAGCGGGAGAGGGAGATACGCAGTATTTT.

As DNA, the CDR3 is TGTGCCAGCGATCCAGGAAAAAATGGCTACACCTTC. Its translation is CASDPGKNGYTF. The V call is TRBV28, the J call TRBJ1-2, with D hard to call. This CDR3 has 12 amino acids. From germline, CDR1 is MDHEN and CDR2 SYDVKM. V gave up 8 bases and J gave up 6 bases, with 13 bases separating them.

J is TRBJ1-2 and V is TRBV27, with D possibly being TRBD1 (6 bases). V lost 8 bases and J lost 4, with 23 bases in between. This CDR3 region has 16 residues. Germline loops: CDR1 MNHEY, CDR2 SMNVEV (reference sequence). This CDR3 is CASGGADRSFSYGYTF. The CDR3 bases are TGTGCCAGCGGGGGGGCAGACCGATCCTTTTCCTATGGCTACACCTTC.

The chain carries TRBV28 and TRBJ1-5; TRBD1 matches at 8 bases. Germline V gene data show CDR1 as MDHEN and CDR2 as SYDVKM. The CDR3 is made up of 15 amino acids. V lost 5 bases to trimming and J lost 0 bases; unmatched junction nucleotides: 3. The CDR3, as DNA: TGTGCCAGCAGTCAGGGGGCCTATAGCAATCAGCCCCAGCATTTT. It specifies CASSQGAYSNQPQHF.

This clone was seen a few times. This chain joins TRBV6-1 and TRBJ2-1; a possible D gene is TRBD1 (6 bases). CDR3 length: 15 amino acids. V was cut by 0 bases and J by 5 bases, with 11 bases left in between. Germline assignment: CDR1 MNHNS and CDR2 SASEGT. Written as DNA, the CDR3 is TGTGCCAGCAGTGAAGCTGGGAACAGGGACAATGAGCAGTTCTTC. It is translated as CASSEAGNRDNEQFF.

This clone was detected only a few times. J is TRBJ2-7 and V is TRBV4-2; 11 nucleotides align to TRBD2. The J segment lost 7 bases and the V segment lost 0 bases, leaving 2 bases of the junction unmatched. Germline assignment: CDR1 LGHNA and CDR2 YNFKEQ. The CDR3 totals 14 residues. CDR3 amino acids: CASSQDLAGGEQYF. The CDR3 DNA reads as TGTGCCAGCAGCCAAGACCTAGCGGGGGGTGAGCAGTACTTC.

The chain uses TRBV4-1 and TRBJ1-1; D not resolved. Germline values: CDR1 MGHRA, CDR2 YSYEKL. The length of the CDR3 is 16 residues. V was pared by 4 bases and J by 1 base, with 16 bases between. Here the CDR3 reads CASSPREGVGNTEAFF. DNA of the CDR3: TGCGCCAGCAGCCCGAGGGAGGGAGTCGGGAACACTGAAGCTTTCTTT.

This chain joins TRBV11-2 and TRBJ1-2, with 9 positions matching TRBD1. This CDR3 comprises 14 residues. The germline V gene encodes CDR1 SGHAT and CDR2 FQNNGV. V lost 5 bases, J lost 5 bases, and 6 bases stayed unmatched. CDR3 sequence: CASSPGQGRYGYTF. CDR3 DNA: TGTGCCAGCAGCCCCGGACAGGGGAGGTATGGCTACACCTTC.

The chain uses TRBV5-4 and TRBJ2-1, with 14 bases lining up with TRBD2. The CDR3 is 15 amino acids. The germline V gene encodes CDR1 SGHNT and CDR2 YYREEE (reference sequence). J gave up 7 bases and V 3 bases, and 3 bases lay outside the gene matches. The CDR3 DNA is TGTGCCAGCAGCTGGGGACTAGCGGGAGTAAATGAGCAGTTCTTC. Translation gives CASSWGLAGVNEQFF.

This clone has just one count. The chain links TRBV27 to TRBJ2-5; 10 bases match TRBD1. The CDR3 has 14 residues. V lost 4 bases and J lost 4; bases outside the gene matches: 3. CDR1 and CDR2 (germline): MNHEY, SMNVEV (reference sequence). The CDR3 loop reads CASSWTGGLETQYF. DNA for the CDR3: TGTGCCAGCAGTTGGACAGGGGGACTAGAGACCCAGTACTTC.

Details on this clone: Different DNA sequences within this sample yield the same CDR3. The CDR3 bases are TGTGCCAGCAGCTTAGGGAGGGAGAACACTGAAGCTTTCTTT. It translates to CASSLGRENTEAFF. This chain joins TRBV7-9 and TRBJ1-1; the D is unclear. The CDR3 length is 14 residues. Germline values: CDR1 SEHNR, CDR2 FQNEAQ (reference sequence). V dropped 1 base and J dropped 1 base, with 7 bases sitting between them.

The CDR3 nucleotides read TGTGCCAGCAGGAGAACAGTAGACACCGGGGAGCTGTTTTTT. This sequence encodes CASRRTVDTGELFF. The genes are TRBV9 and TRBJ2-2; D is ambiguous. The germline V and J ends were trimmed by 5 bases and 3 bases, with 11 bases remaining between them. Germline V gene lookup returns CDR1 SGDLS and CDR2 YYNGEE. The CDR3 loop spans 14 amino acids. Looking up the rest from reference TRBV9 and TRBJ2-2 gives the full variable domain: DSGVTQTPKHLITATGQRVTLRCSPRSGDLSVYWYQQSLDQGLQFLIQYYNGEERAKGNILERFSAQQFPDLHSELNLSSLELGDSALYFCASRRTVDTGELFFGEGSRLTVL.

The J gene is TRBJ1-5, the V gene TRBV19; 8 bases are shared with TRBD1. The germline CDR1 and CDR2 sequences are LNHDA and SQIVND (reference sequence). The length of the CDR3 is 15 residues. V dropped 6 bases and J dropped 1; count of bases not matched to a gene: 5. The CDR3, as DNA: TGTGCCAGTAGCCCGACAGGGGTAAGCAATCAGCCCCAGCATTTT. Its translation is CASSPTGVSNQPQHF.

This chain uses TRBV15 with TRBJ2-3, with unresolved D. Germline V lookup: CDR1 LNHNV, CDR2 YYDKDF (reference sequence). This CDR3 is built from 13 residues. Between the trimmed V and J ends, which lost 1 base and 3 bases, there was a span of 5 bases. The CDR3 DNA sequence: TGTGCCACCAGCAGAGTCGGGACAGATACGCAGTATTTT. Protein: CATSRVGTDTQYF.

V and J are TRBV28 and TRBJ1-4; 7 nucleotides line up with TRBD1. Germline CDR1 and CDR2: MDHEN and SYDVKM. V shed 3 bases, J shed 10 bases, and the junction held 11 bases outside the gene matches. The CDR3 consists of 15 residues. CDR3 amino acids: CASSFGDRKTGKLFF. The CDR3 nucleotides are TGTGCCAGCAGTTTCGGGGACAGAAAAACAGGAAAACTGTTTTTT.

This sequence joins TRBV19 and TRBJ2-7; 8 bases map to TRBD2. The V gene's germline CDR1 is LNHDA and CDR2 SQIVND (reference sequence). V gave up 10 bases and J gave up 3 bases; unmatched junction bases: 14. This CDR3 spans 15 amino acids. The CDR3, as DNA: TGTGCCACCCAAACGGGGGGGCACGGATACTACGAGCAGTACTTC. Translating it yields CATQTGGHGYYEQYF.

This chain joins TRBV6-1 and TRBJ2-1, with 7 bases that match TRBD2. Germline lookup yields CDR1 MNHNS and CDR2 SASEGT. V gave up 7 bases and J gave up 2 bases; unmatched junction bases: 5. This CDR3 spans 14 amino acids. The CDR3, as DNA: TGTGCCAGCACGCTAGCGGCGACCTACAATGAGCAGTTCTTC. As protein: CASTLAATYNEQFF.

The CDR3: CASSLAEGVGQYF. The CDR3 coding sequence is TGTGCCAGCAGCTTAGCGGAGGGTGTTGGGCAGTACTTC. This chain joins TRBV7-9 and TRBJ2-7, with TRBD2 as a possible D gene (6 bases). Germline CDR1 is SEHNR and CDR2 is FQNEAQ (reference sequence). With 0 bases removed from V and 9 bases from J, the gap between germline ends came to 12 bases. The CDR3 consists of 13 residues.

This chain joins TRBV30 and TRBJ1-1; no definite D call. The V end lost 1 base, the J end lost 1 base, and 7 bases lay between the germline ends. Germline CDR1 is GTSNPN and CDR2 is SVGIG (reference sequence). The CDR3 has 13 residues. The CDR3 nucleotides are TGTGCCTGGAGTGGAGGATGGAACACTGAAGCTTTCTTT. The encoded protein is CAWSGGWNTEAFF.

This chain joins TRBV6-1 and TRBJ2-7, with TRBD2 matching 9 bases. The CDR3 spans 15 residues. CDR1 and CDR2 from the germline V gene are MNHNS and SASEGT. J was trimmed by 0 bases and V by 4 bases; bases with no gene match: 4. The CDR3 is CASSVSGSSSYEQYF. The CDR3, as DNA: TGTGCCAGCAGTGTTAGCGGGAGTAGCTCCTACGAGCAGTACTTC.

As concerns this clone: This sample includes further DNA sequences coding for the same CDR3. The chain joins TRBV5-1 to TRBJ2-3; TRBD2 matches 8 bases. The CDR3 runs to 13 residues. Per germline, CDR1 SGHRS and CDR2 YFSETQ. V gave up 5 bases and J gave up 6 bases; unmatched junction bases: 5. The CDR3 region has the DNA TGCGCCAGCAGTCTTAGCGGGGCCGATACGCAGTATTTT. Translating it yields CASSLSGADTQYF.